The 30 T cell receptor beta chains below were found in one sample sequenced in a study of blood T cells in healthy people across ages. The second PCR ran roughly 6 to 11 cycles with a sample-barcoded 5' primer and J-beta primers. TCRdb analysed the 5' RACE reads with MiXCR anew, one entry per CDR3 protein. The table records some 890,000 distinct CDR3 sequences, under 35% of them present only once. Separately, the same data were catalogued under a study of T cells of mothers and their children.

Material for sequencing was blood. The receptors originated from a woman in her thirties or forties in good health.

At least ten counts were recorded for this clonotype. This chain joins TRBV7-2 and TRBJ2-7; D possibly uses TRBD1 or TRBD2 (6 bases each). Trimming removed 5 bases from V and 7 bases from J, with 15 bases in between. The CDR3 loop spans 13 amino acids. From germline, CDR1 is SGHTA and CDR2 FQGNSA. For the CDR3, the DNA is TGTGCCAGCAGCCAAGGGGGGTTCTTAGAGCAGTACTTC. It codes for CASSQGGFLEQYF.

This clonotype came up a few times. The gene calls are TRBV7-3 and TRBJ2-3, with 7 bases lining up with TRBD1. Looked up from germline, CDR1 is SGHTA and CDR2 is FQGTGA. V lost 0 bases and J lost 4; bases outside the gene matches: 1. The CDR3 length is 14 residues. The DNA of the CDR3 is TGTGCCAGCAGCTTAACAGGGGGCCCAGATACGCAGTATTTT. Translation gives CASSLTGGPDTQYF.

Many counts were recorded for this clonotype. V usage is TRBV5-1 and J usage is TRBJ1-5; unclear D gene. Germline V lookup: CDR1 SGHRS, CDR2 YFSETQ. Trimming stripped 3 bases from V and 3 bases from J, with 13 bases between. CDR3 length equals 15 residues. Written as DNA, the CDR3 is TGCGCCAGCAGCTGGACCGGAGATCCCAATCAGCCCCAGCATTTT. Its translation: CASSWTGDPNQPQHF.

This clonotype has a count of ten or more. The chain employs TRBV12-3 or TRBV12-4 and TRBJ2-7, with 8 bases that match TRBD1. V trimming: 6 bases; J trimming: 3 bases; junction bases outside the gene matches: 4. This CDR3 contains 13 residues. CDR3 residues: CASSDRGSYEQYF. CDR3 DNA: TGTGCCAGCAGCGACAGGGGAAGCTACGAGCAGTACTTC.

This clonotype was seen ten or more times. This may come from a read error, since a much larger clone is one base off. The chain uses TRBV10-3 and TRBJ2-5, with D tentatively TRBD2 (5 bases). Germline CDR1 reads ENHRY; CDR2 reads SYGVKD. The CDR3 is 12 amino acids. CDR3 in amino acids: CVISEGGETQYF. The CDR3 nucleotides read TGTGTCATCAGTGAGGGCGGGGAGACCCAGTACTTC.

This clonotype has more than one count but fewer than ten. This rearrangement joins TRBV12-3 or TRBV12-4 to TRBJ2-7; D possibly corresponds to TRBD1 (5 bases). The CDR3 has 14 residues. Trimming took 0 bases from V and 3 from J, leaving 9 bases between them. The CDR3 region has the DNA TGTGCCAGCAGTTTAGCGTCAGGGATCTACGAGCAGTACTTC. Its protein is CASSLASGIYEQYF.

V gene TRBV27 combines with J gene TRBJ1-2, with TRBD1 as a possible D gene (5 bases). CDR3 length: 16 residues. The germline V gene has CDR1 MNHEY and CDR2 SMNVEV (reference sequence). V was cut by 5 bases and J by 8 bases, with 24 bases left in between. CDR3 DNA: TGTGCCAGCAGTGATTTTACGGAGGGGTCAATCGACGGCTACACCTTC. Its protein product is CASSDFTEGSIDGYTF.

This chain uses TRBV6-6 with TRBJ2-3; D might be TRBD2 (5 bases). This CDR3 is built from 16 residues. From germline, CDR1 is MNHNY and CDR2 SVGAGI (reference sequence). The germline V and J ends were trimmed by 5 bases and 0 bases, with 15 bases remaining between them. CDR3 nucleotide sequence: TGTGCCAGCAGTCCTCTTTCGGGGTCTAGCACAGATACGCAGTATTTT. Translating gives CASSPLSGSSTDTQYF.

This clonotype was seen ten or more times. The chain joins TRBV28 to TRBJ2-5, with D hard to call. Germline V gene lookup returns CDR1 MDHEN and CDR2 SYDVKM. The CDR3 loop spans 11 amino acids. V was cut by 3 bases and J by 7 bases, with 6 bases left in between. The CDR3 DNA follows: TGTGCCAGCAGTTTCTCGGGGACCCAGTACTTC. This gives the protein CASSFSGTQYF. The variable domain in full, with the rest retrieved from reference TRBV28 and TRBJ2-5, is DVKVTQSSRYLVKRTGEKVFLECVQDMDHENMFWYRQDPGLGLRLIYFSYDVKMKEKGDIPEGYSVSREKKERFSLILESASTNQTSMYLCASSFSGTQYFGPGTRLLVL.

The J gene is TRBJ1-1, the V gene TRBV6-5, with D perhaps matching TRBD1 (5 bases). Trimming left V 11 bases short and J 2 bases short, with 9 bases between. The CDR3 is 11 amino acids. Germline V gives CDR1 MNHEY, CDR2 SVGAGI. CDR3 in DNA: TGTGCCGTCCAGGGAAACACTGAAGCTTTCTTT. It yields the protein CAVQGNTEAFF.

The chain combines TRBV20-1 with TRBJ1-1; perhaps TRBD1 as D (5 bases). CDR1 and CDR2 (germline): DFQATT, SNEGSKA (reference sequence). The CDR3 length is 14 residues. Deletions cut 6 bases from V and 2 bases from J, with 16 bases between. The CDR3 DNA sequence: TGCAGTGCACCTATTTCGACAGCTAACACTGAAGCTTTCTTT. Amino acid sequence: CSAPISTANTEAFF.

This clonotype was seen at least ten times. CDR3 region: CATSREGPGGIAKNIQYF. The CDR3 DNA is TGTGCCACCAGCAGAGAAGGGCCGGGAGGAATAGCCAAAAACATTCAGTACTTC. The chain recombines TRBV15 with TRBJ2-4; 7 bases are a match to TRBD2. This CDR3 spans 18 amino acids. The trim removed 0 bases at V and 0 bases at J, leaving 8 bases unmatched. The germline gives CDR1 LNHNV, CDR2 YYDKDF (reference sequence). The complete variable domain, with remaining parts taken from reference TRBV15 and TRBJ2-4, reads DAMVIQNPRYQVTQFGKPVTLSCSQTLNHNVMYWYQQKSSQAPKLLFHYYDKDFNNEADTPDNFQSRRPNTSFCFLDIRSPGLGDTAMYLCATSREGPGGIAKNIQYFGAGTRLSVL.

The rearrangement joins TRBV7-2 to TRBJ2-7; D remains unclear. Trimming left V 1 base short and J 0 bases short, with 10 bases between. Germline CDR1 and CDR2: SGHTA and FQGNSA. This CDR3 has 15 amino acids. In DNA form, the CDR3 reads TGTGCCAGCAGCTTAGAGGGCAGCTTCTCCTACGAGCAGTACTTC. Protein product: CASSLEGSFSYEQYF.

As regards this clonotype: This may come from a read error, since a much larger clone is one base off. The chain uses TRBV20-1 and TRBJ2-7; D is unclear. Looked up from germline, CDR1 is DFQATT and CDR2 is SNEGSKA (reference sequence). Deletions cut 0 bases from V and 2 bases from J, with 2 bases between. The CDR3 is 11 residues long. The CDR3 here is CSARDPYEQYV. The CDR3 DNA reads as TGCAGTGCTAGAGATCCCTACGAGCAGTACGTC.

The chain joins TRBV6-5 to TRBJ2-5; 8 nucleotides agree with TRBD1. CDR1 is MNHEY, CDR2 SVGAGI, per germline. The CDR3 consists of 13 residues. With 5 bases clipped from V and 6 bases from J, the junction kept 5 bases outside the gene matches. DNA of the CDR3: TGTGCCAGCAGTGGTCGACAGGGGAAGACCCAGTACTTC. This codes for CASSGRQGKTQYF.

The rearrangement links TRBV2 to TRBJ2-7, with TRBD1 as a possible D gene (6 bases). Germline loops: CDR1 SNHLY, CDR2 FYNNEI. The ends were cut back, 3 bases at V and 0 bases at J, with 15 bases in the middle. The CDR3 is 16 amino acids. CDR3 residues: CASSDVRDISSYEQYF. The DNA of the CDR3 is TGTGCCAGCAGTGACGTCCGGGACATCAGCTCCTACGAGCAGTACTTC.

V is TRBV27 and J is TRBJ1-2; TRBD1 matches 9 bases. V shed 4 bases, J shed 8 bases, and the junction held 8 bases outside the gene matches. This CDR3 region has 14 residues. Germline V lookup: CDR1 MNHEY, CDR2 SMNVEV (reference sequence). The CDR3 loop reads CASSYLQGANGYTF. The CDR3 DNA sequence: TGTGCCAGCAGTTACCTACAGGGGGCAAACGGCTACACCTTC.

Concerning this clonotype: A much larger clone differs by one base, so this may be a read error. For the CDR3, the DNA is TGTGCCAGCAGTGACATCTCCTACGAGCAGTACTTC. This translates into CASSDISYEQYF. The chain employs TRBV25-1 and TRBJ2-7; D ambiguous. The CDR3 runs to 12 residues. CDR1 and CDR2 from the germline V gene are MGHDK and SYGVNS. Deletions cut 3 bases from V and 0 bases from J, with 3 bases between.

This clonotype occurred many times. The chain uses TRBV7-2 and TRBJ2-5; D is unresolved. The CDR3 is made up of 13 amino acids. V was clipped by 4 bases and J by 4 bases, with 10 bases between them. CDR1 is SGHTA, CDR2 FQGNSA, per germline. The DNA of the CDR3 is TGTGCCAGCAGCTCGAGGTCTGGAGAGACCCAGTACTTC. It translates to CASSSRSGETQYF. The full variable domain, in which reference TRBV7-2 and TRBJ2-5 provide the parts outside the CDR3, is GAGVSQSPSNKVTEKGKDVELRCDPISGHTALYWYRQSLGQGLEFLIYFQGNSAPDKSGLPSDRFSAERTGGSVSTLTIQRTQQEDSAVYLCASSSRSGETQYFGPGTRLLVL.

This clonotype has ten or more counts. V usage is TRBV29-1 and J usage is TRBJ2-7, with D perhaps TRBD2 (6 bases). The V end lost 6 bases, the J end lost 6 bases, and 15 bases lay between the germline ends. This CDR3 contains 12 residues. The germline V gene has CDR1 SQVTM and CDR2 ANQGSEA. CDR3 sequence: CSVIRDSVEQYF. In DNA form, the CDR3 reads TGCAGCGTGATCCGGGACTCCGTCGAGCAGTACTTC.

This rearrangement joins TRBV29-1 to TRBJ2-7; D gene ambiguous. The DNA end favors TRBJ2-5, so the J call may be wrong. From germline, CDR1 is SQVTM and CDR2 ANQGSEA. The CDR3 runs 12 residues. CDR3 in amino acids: CSARDGQETQYF. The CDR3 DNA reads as TGCAGCGCCCGCGACGGGCAAGAGACCCAGTACTTC.

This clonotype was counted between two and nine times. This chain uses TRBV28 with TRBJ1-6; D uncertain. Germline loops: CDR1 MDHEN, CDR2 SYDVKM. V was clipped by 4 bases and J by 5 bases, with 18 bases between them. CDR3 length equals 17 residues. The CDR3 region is CASSSPAPRRDNSPLHF. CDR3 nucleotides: TGTGCCAGCAGTTCCCCAGCCCCTCGTAGGGATAATTCACCCCTCCACTTT.

CDR3 nucleotides: TGTGCCAGCAGCGGGACGGGTCATCAGCCCCAGCATTTT. Protein product: CASSGTGHQPQHF. The V call is TRBV2, the J call TRBJ1-5; D possibly corresponds to TRBD1 (5 bases). Germline CDR1 is SNHLY and CDR2 is FYNNEI. The CDR3 covers 13 residues. V was trimmed by 6 bases and J by 5 bases, leaving 11 bases between them.

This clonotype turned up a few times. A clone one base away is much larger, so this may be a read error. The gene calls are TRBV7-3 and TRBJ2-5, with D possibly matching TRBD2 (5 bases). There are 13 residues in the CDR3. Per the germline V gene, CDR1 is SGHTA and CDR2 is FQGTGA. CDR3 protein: CASSLDFQEAQYF. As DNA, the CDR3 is TGTGCCAGCAGCTTGGACTTTCAAGAGGCCCAGTACTTC.

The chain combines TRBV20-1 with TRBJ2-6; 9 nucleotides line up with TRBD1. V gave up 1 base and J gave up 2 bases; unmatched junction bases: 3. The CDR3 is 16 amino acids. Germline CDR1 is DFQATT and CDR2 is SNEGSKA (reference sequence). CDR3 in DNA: TGCAGTGCTAGAGGTGACAGGGGGACTGGGGCCAACGTCCTGACTTTC. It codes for CSARGDRGTGANVLTF.

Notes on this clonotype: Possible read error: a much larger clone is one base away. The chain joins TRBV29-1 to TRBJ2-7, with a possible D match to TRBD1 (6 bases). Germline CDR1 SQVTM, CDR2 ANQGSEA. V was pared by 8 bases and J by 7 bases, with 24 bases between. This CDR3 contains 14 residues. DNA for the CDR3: TGCAGCTCTGAGGGGCCAGGGGCCGTCAATGAGCAGTACTTC. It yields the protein CSSEGPGAVNEQYF.

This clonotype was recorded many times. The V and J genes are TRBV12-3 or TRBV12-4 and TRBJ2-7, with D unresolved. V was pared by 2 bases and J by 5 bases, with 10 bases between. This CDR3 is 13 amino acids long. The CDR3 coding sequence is TGTGCCAGCAGTTTATCCCACCCCGACGAGCAGTACTTC. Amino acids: CASSLSHPDEQYF.

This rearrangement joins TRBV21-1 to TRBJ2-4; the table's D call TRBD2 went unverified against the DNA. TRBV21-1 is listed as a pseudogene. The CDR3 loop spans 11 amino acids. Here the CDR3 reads CASSARGEHYF. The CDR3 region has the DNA TGTGCCAGCAGCGCCCGCGGCGAGCACTACTTC.

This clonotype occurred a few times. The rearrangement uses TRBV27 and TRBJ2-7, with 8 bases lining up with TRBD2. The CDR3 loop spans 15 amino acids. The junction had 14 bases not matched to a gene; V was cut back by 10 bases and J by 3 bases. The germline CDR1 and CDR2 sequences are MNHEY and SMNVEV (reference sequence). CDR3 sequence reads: CATSFFGGGYYEQYF. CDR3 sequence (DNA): TGTGCCACCTCATTCTTCGGGGGGGGCTACTACGAGCAGTACTTC.

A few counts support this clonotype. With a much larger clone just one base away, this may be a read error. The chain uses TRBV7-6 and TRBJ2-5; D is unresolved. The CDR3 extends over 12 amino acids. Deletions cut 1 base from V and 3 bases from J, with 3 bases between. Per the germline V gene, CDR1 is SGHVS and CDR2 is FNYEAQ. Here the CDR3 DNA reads TGTGCCAGCAGCTTAGTTAAAGAGACCCAGTACTTC. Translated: CASSLVKETQYF.